This T cell receptor (beta chain) was documented in a study of cytomegalovirus exposure and HLA in healthy donors (dated by TCRdb to 2016 to 2017). Notes on the research overall: According to an earlier analysis of 450 to 650 of the donors, about 170 million T cells yielded 120 million or so unique TCR beta sequences and 276 Gb of sequence data. An early release covering around 630 HLA-typed donors comprised approximately 290 gigabases of sequencing data and 85 million to 100 million unique TCR sequences. Of the roughly 420 genotyped donors, less than 90% were placed in the genetic ancestry cluster associated with self-reported Caucasian donors. The study aimed to test whether cataloging public T cell receptors could reveal signatures of past pathogen exposure. Using immunosequencing, the study profiled T cell repertoires from fewer than 850 subjects and related those repertoires to cytomegalovirus serostatus. Besides the first cohort of around 670 subjects, a separate validation cohort made up of 120 or so different subjects was used. To predict cytomegalovirus infection status, the study brought together high-throughput TCR immunosequencing, statistical association of individual TCRs with disease status, and machine learning. To study patterns of TCR occurrence, a later analysis re-analyzed previously published TCR beta repertoires from around 660 donors and added high-resolution HLA genotyping. The later analysis used no new phenotypic data to find candidate immune exposures, relying instead on TCR beta sequences and their occurrence across donors. To decide whether each TCR beta V gene segment behaved as functional or pseudogenic, an earlier analysis of approximately 620 of the donors relied on high-throughput TCR beta sequencing. Donor age, sex, ethnicity and CMV serostatus were compiled together with the repertoire data. A later genetic analysis used genome-wide SNP genotypes for about 55% of the 666 donors, treating that subset as a discovery cohort. Every repertoire in the discovery cohort had been generated on one and the same sequencing platform. Both class I and class II loci were covered by HLA typing, at four-digit resolution. The number of donors typed differed by locus, with roughly 620-630 for A, B, C, DRB1 and DQB1, roughly 550 for DQA1, nearly 610 for DPA1, and over 400 for DPB1. Four or five DR-DQ haplotypes were handled as single units for association and clustering because linkage in the cohort was strong. On average, roughly 200,000 unique TCR beta nucleotide sequences were sequenced per donor among a few hundred genotyped donors of the cohort, with about 17% of those sequences being non-productive. What the research found in general, with its limitations: Strong co-occurrence of HLA alleles, especially DR and DQ, made assigning TCR associations to individual alleles difficult. The authors suggested that the approach could potentially be extended to other disease states and immunological phenotypes. In vitro tests confirmed that three of the cytomegalovirus-associated TCR beta chains recognize cytomegalovirus antigens. While some public TCRs were present in many individuals, most TCR sequences turned up only very rarely across donors. For the cohort, immune exposure information was limited to CMV serostatus. According to a later analysis, most CMV-associated TCR beta chains appeared to be HLA-restricted, and the HLA associations seemed to be driven largely by CMV exposure. In a later analysis, HLA-associated TCR beta chains showed more clonal expansion and lower generation probabilities than non-associated chains that were equally common. In a later genetic analysis, fewer N-insertions in productive TCRs were reported among donors in an Asian-associated ancestry cluster than the roughly 700-donor mean. In a later analysis, several top co-occurrence clusters were reported to appear linked to parvovirus B19, influenza, CMV and Epstein-Barr virus. A later genetic analysis associated a missense DCLRE1C variant with V-gene and J-gene trimming of TCR beta chains, and an independent cohort replicated the association. The classifier was reported to diagnose cytomegalovirus status with high specificity and sensitivity in both the original and validation cohorts. Some IMGT-functional V segments, including TRBV6-2 and TRBV6-3, could not be distinguished by the 87-base-pair reads and were therefore excluded. In an earlier analysis of about 600 of the donors, most TCR beta V segments appeared in productive rearrangements about 90% or about 30% of the time, broadly matching IMGT annotations. In a later analysis, some 18,000 TCR beta sequences were associated with specific HLA alleles at a false discovery rate of 0.05. A further reported finding was that TCR beta sequences accurately predicted the HLA-A and HLA-B alleles for most subjects in the first cohort. Linkage disequilibrium might explain the correlated functional status among segregating V segments, but an unknown experimental factor could not be ruled out. In this cohort, only TCR beta chains were sequenced, and detectable features were limited by the absence of alpha or paired-chain data. Because counts were too low, seventeen rarely observed V segments, including chromosome 9 orphons, were excluded from the earlier analysis of about 500 of the donors. HLA typing was unavailable for some donors at each locus, so association tests used only the typed subset. According to a later analysis, TCR association rates differed among HLA loci, with DRB1 alleles showing the most associated TCRs and HLA-C alleles showing the fewest. In the study, approximately 160 TCR beta chains were listed as associated with cytomegalovirus. A cluster of highly shared sequence variants was judged likely to be a technical artifact of the sequencing pipeline. The presence/absence analyses assumed that sequencing depth was roughly uniform across donors, and that assumption may not be true.

The V and J ends are trimmed by 2 bases and 7 bases, leaving 18 bases between them. The CDR3 sequence holds 15 residues, the cysteine and phenylalanine included. Left in the record is the CDR3 DNA by itself, 45 bases read in frame from the first base. From a lookup of the germline V gene, CDR1 and CDR2 are KGHSH and LQKENI. The library was obtained by the immunoSEQ multiplex PCR assay. For the multiplex PCR, a mixture combining 60 forward primers for TCR Vbeta segments and 13 reverse primers for TCR Jbeta segments was used. The CDR3 region of rearranged TCR beta genes was amplified from genomic DNA with a multiplex PCR assay. On the Illumina HiSeq System, the amplified TCR beta libraries were sequenced as 87-base-pair reads. The study's own analysis went as follows. In a later analysis, tens of millions of unique TCR beta chains were counted across the approximately 640 repertoires, and approximately 11 million of these chains were shared by at least two donors. Raw reads were error-corrected and collapsed into unique sequences with a nearest-neighbor algorithm that merged closely related sequences to remove PCR and sequencing errors. To assign V, D and J gene segments, CDR3 sequences were aligned to IMGT reference sequences. For a sequence to be retained, at least a six-nucleotide match to both a V gene segment and a J gene segment was required. A rearrangement counted as productive if the CDR3 had no stop codons and remained in frame with V and J, and every other rearrangement counted as non-productive. CDR3 was defined by IMGT convention, running from the second conserved V-encoded cysteine to the conserved J-encoded phenylalanine. Sequences without an unambiguous match to a single V gene segment were excluded from the earlier analysis of about 640 of the donors. In an earlier analysis of approximately 610 of the donors, V segments were called functional above 56.7% productive rearrangements and were called segregating when the between-donor standard deviation exceeded 5%. A statistical classification framework was built for diagnosing cytomegalovirus status from the catalog of TCR beta chain sequences. A later analysis assigned V and J genes by comparing TCR nucleotide sequences with IMGT/GENE-DB human TR gene sequences. A later analysis assigned CDR3 sequences and most-parsimonious VDJ recombination scenarios with the TCRdist pipeline. In a later analysis, each TCR beta chain was defined by its CDR3 amino acid sequence together with its V-gene family, and reads lacking a unique V-gene family were excluded. To address suspected cross-contamination and a sequencing artifact, a later analysis removed roughly 640 highly shared, low-generation-probability nucleotide sequences. For each public chain, a later analysis derived a clonal expansion index from normalized ranks of inferred template counts within each repertoire. In a later analysis, generation probabilities were computed with a VDJ recombination model fitted to out-of-frame rearrangements, and the resulting probabilities were checked against IGoR. Hypergeometric tests were used in a later analysis to score TCR-TCR, TCR-HLA and TCR-CMV co-occurrence, with a repertoire-size bias correction applied to the TCR pairs. A later analysis estimated false discovery rates by permuting HLA or CMV assignments 20 times. A later analysis grouped co-occurring TCRs with DBSCAN, adding TCRdist sequence similarity when clustering within HLA-allele-positive subsets. Repertoires with fewer than 30,000 or more than 120,000 public chains, plus five repertoires with anomalous nucleotide sharing, were excluded from co-occurrence clustering. In its TCRdb copy, this immuneACCESS table keeps in-frame sequences only and misses some clones. Where compared with another copy, unresolved V genes explain less than half of these, and the others have no known cause. V and J calls and clone size are those listed in that table; D and trimming were worked out from the DNA. The sample has 83,000 or so clones on record, roughly three quarters of them singletons. The ten largest account for around 15% of the sample.

With regard to this clone: No antigen is known for it. No much larger clonotype is one base removed from it; base qualities were not supplied.

The cohort consisted of some 730 healthy bone marrow donors. Cohort members were all nominally healthy when sampled, although unrecorded immune exposures were likely present. The donor tested CMV seropositive, placing the donor among the 289 seropositive members of the cohort. A peripheral blood sample was collected from each donor, and TCR beta sequencing was performed on peripheral blood mononuclear cells. Genomic DNA was extracted from the blood cell samples with the Qiagen DNeasy Blood Extraction Kit. This chain is built from TRBV18 and TRBJ2-7, with TRBD2 tentatively as D gene (5 bases match). The receptor was isolated from a woman in her thirties or forties in good health and CMV-seropositive. Sequencing was performed on PBMCs. The nucleotides are TGTGCCAGCTCACCAAGCAGAGGGATTTCTTATGAGCAGTACTTC. Its protein product is CASSPSRGISYEQYF.